A single sample gave rise to the 18 T cell receptor beta chains below, sequenced in a study of cytomegalovirus exposure and HLA in healthy donors. With 60 Vbeta and 13 Jbeta primers, the PCR was carried out. Data came from immunoSEQ multiplex PCR; TCRdb stores just in-frame clones and leaves some out. This sample's table reports roughly 58,000 clones. The sequenced sample consisted of PBMCs. The source is a woman between 50 and 59 years old in good health and CMV-seropositive.

The J gene is TRBJ1-5, the V gene TRBV29-1; 8 bases agree with TRBD1. The CDR3 is made up of 18 amino acids. Germline values: CDR1 SQVTM, CDR2 ANQGSEA. J was trimmed by 5 bases and V by 6 bases; bases with no gene match: 21. The CDR3 DNA reads as TGCAGCGTCGCCCTTGGAACAGGGGGAGGAAGGTGGTATCAGCCCCAGCATTTT. Translating it yields CSVALGTGGGRWYQPQHF. Together with reference TRBV29-1 and TRBJ1-5, the CDR3 gives the full variable domain: SAVISQKPSRDICQRGTSLTIQCQVDSQVTMMFWYRQQPGQSLTLIATANQGSEATYESGFVIDKFPISRPNLTFSTLTVSNMSPEDSSIYLCSVALGTGGGRWYQPQHFGDGTRLSIL.

CDR3 residues: CASTATGTIRELFF. In DNA form, the CDR3 reads TGTGCCAGCACGGCCACAGGGACCATTCGGGAACTGTTTTTT. The chain recombines TRBV5-6 with TRBJ1-4; TRBD1 might be the D (6 bases). V shed 6 bases and J shed 12 bases, with 21 bases lying between them. This CDR3 spans 14 amino acids. CDR1 and CDR2 from the germline V gene are SGHDT and YYEEEE. The variable domain in full, with the rest retrieved from reference TRBV5-6 and TRBJ1-4, is DAGVTQSPTHLIKTRGQQVTLRCSPKSGHDTVSWYQQALGQGPQFIFQYYEEEERQRGNFPDRFSGHQFPNYSSELNVNALLLGDSALYLCASTATGTIRELFFGSGTQLSVL.

The chain carries TRBV6-6 and TRBJ1-1; weak D call: TRBD1 (6 bases). Germline assignment: CDR1 MNHNY and CDR2 SVGAGI (reference sequence). With 6 bases removed from V and 6 bases from J, the gap between germline ends came to 11 bases. The CDR3 length is 12 residues. The CDR3 here is CASSTRGAEAFF. The CDR3, as DNA: TGTGCCAGCAGCACCAGGGGAGCTGAAGCTTTCTTT.

The J gene is TRBJ1-2, the V gene TRBV18, with 8 bases lining up with TRBD1. This CDR3 has 15 residues. V gave up 3 bases and J gave up 6 bases; unmatched junction bases: 9. From germline, CDR1 is KGHSH and CDR2 LQKENI. CDR3 nucleotide sequence: TGTGCCAGCTCACCCCGGACAGGGCCCGTGAATGGCTACACCTTC. This encodes CASSPRTGPVNGYTF.

V usage is TRBV15 and J usage is TRBJ1-2; 8 nucleotides line up with TRBD1. With V trimmed by 5 bases and J by 8 bases, 13 bases remained unmatched. Per germline, CDR1 LNHNV and CDR2 YYDKDF (reference sequence). CDR3 length equals 15 residues. CDR3 sequence reads: CATSLGYTGGEGYTF. As DNA, the CDR3 is TGTGCCACCAGCCTAGGATATACAGGGGGTGAGGGCTACACCTTC.

With regard to this clone: A junction end diverges from the germline sequence, so it may reflect a read error. This chain links TRBV30 with TRBJ2-6, with D perhaps matching TRBD1 (5 bases). This CDR3 has 12 residues. The germline V gene has CDR1 GTSNPN and CDR2 SVGIG (reference sequence). DNA of the CDR3: TGTGCCTGGAGTGTAGGGGTCAACGTCCTGACTTTC. Translating it yields CAWSVGVNVLTF.

V gene TRBV6-1 combines with J gene TRBJ1-5; 9 nucleotides agree with TRBD1. The CDR3 sequence is 15 residues long. V was pared by 2 bases and J by 6 bases, with 5 bases of the junction left unmatched. Germline loops: CDR1 MNHNS, CDR2 SASEGT. CDR3 sequence: CASSETTGGGQPQHF. The CDR3 nucleotides read TGTGCCAGCAGTGAAACCACAGGGGGCGGTCAGCCCCAGCATTTT.

The genes are TRBV30 and TRBJ2-7; the D is unclear. Trimming removed 3 bases from V and 5 bases from J, with 14 bases in between. The germline V gene has CDR1 GTSNPN and CDR2 SVGIG (reference sequence). The length of the CDR3 is 13 residues. This chain's CDR3 is CAWSLELQDEQYF. The CDR3 DNA follows: TGTGCCTGGAGCTTAGAACTTCAGGACGAGCAGTACTTC.

This chain joins TRBV6-6 and TRBJ1-2; 8 bases are a match to TRBD1. J lost 2 bases, V lost 7 bases, and 9 bases had no gene match. Germline assignment: CDR1 MNHNY and CDR2 SVGAGI (reference sequence). CDR3 length: 15 amino acids. The CDR3 coding sequence is TGTGCCAGCATCTCTTCAGGGGGCCCAAACTATGGCTACACCTTC. Protein: CASISSGGPNYGYTF.

The V and J genes are TRBV7-2 and TRBJ1-2; D uncertain. CDR3 size: 14 residues. V shed 1 base and J shed 4 bases, with 10 bases lying between them. CDR1 is SGHTA, CDR2 FQGNSA, per germline. The CDR3 nucleotides read TGTGCCAGCAGCTTAGAGCCCACTTTCTATGGCTACACCTTC. It yields the protein CASSLEPTFYGYTF.

The CDR3 DNA reads as TGTGCCAGTAGTAGGCAGGGGACAGATACGCAGTATTTT. Its protein product is CASSRQGTDTQYF. The gene calls are TRBV19 and TRBJ2-3; tentative D call: TRBD1 (6 bases). V was pared by 4 bases and J by 3 bases, with 8 bases between. The V gene's germline CDR1 is LNHDA and CDR2 SQIVND (reference sequence). CDR3 length: 13 residues.

J is TRBJ1-1 and V is TRBV10-2; 9 bases map to TRBD1. This CDR3 comprises 15 residues. Germline V lookup: CDR1 WSHSY, CDR2 SAAADI. The ends lost 6 bases at V and 5 bases at J; junction bases unmatched: 10. Here the CDR3 DNA reads TGCGCCAGCAGAGAAACAGGGGGCAGGAGGACTGAAGCTTTCTTT. It is translated as CASRETGGRRTEAFF.

The rearrangement uses TRBV7-2 and TRBJ2-2, with unresolved D. Trimming left V 2 bases short and J 4 bases short, with 14 bases between. The germline V gene has CDR1 SGHTA and CDR2 FQGNSA. The CDR3 consists of 16 residues. The CDR3 reads CASSLSRVIPTGELFF. As DNA, the CDR3 is TGTGCCAGCAGCTTAAGTCGGGTCATCCCCACCGGGGAGCTGTTTTTT.

The chain links TRBV6-5 to TRBJ1-2, with 7 positions matching TRBD1. CDR1 and CDR2 from the germline V gene are MNHEY and SVGAGI. The junction had 15 bases not matched to a gene; V was cut back by 10 bases and J by 4 bases. This CDR3 region has 15 residues. CDR3 loop: CATRRGRDSLYGYTF. In nucleotides, the CDR3 is TGTGCCACCCGCCGGGGACGGGACAGTCTCTATGGCTACACCTTC.

This CDR3 reads CASSAVGGRETQYF. DNA of the CDR3: TGTGCCAGCAGCGCCGTTGGTGGGAGAGAGACCCAGTACTTC. The chain recombines TRBV5-6 with TRBJ2-5; D is possibly TRBD2 (5 bases). This CDR3 has 14 residues. Germline CDR1 SGHDT, CDR2 YYEEEE. Trimming stripped 4 bases from V and 4 bases from J, with 14 bases between.

This rearrangement joins TRBV5-6 to TRBJ2-1; a possible D gene is TRBD2 (6 bases). The CDR3 has 13 residues. V was trimmed by 3 bases and J by 8 bases, leaving 12 bases between them. The V gene's germline CDR1 is SGHDT and CDR2 YYEEEE. This chain's CDR3 is CASSWERADEQFF. CDR3 nucleotides: TGTGCCAGCAGCTGGGAGCGGGCGGATGAGCAGTTCTTC.

V and J are TRBV6-6 and TRBJ2-1; maybe TRBD2 (6 bases). V was pared by 7 bases and J by 7 bases, with 20 bases between. CDR1 and CDR2 from the germline V gene are MNHNY and SVGAGI (reference sequence). CDR3 length: 15 residues. CDR3 protein: CASTSRRTGANEQFF. As DNA, the CDR3 is TGTGCCAGCACCTCCCGGAGGACGGGAGCAAATGAGCAGTTCTTC.

The chain joins TRBV30 to TRBJ1-5; possible D gene TRBD1, 5 bases. The germline CDR1 and CDR2 sequences are GTSNPN and SVGIG (reference sequence). This CDR3 comprises 12 residues. Between the trimmed V and J ends, which lost 5 bases and 5 bases, there was a span of 10 bases. The CDR3 sequence is CAWSVGDQPQHF. The DNA of the CDR3 is TGTGCCTGGTCCGTAGGGGATCAGCCCCAGCATTTT.